This T cell receptor beta chain was sequenced for a study of cytomegalovirus exposure and HLA in healthy donors. Study-level background: A data release that came early held approximately 85 million unique TCRs from HLA-typed donors.

The CDR3 has 13 residues. Trimming shortened V by 3 bases and J by 1 base, and 7 bases separated the two germline ends. Germline V gives CDR1 SGDLS, CDR2 YYNGEE. This clone showed up just a few times. Antigen unknown. 60 Vbeta and 13 Jbeta primers were used in PCR. Profiling relied on immunoSEQ multiplex PCR, and the TCRdb table lists in-frame clones only, not all of them. The sample consists of roughly 120,000 clones, roughly four fifths of them appearing once. Points from the study as a whole: A later analysis linked a missense DCLRE1C variant to TCR beta V- and J-gene trimming. Reportedly, cytomegalovirus status was diagnosed with high sensitivity and specificity.

The receptor's source is a woman under 30 in good health and CMV-seronegative. The specimen sequenced was PBMCs. The chain carries TRBV9 and TRBJ1-1; D is perhaps TRBD1 (6 bases). The CDR3 DNA reads as TGTGCCAGCAGCGGGGGACAGAACACTGAAGCTTTCTTT. It translates to CASSGGQNTEAFF.